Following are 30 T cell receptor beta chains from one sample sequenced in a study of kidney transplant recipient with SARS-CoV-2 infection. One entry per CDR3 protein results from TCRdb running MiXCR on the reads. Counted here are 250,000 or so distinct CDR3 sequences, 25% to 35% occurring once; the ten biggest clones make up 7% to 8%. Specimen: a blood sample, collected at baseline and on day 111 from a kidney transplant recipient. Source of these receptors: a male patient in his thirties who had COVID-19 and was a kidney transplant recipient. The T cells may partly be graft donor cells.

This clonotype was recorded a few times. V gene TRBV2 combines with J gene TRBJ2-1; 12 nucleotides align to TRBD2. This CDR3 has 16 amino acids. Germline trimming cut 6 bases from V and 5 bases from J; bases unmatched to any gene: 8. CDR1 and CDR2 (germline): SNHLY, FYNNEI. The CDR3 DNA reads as TGTGCCAGCAGATCCTGGACTAGCGGGGTTCACAATGAGCAGTTCTTC. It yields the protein CASRSWTSGVHNEQFF.

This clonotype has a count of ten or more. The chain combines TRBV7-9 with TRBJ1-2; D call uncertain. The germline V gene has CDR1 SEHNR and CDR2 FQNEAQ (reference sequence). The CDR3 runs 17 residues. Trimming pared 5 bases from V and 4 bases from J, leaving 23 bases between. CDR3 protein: CASSNQPYHGKTYGYTF. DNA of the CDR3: TGTGCCAGCAGCAATCAGCCATACCATGGAAAGACCTATGGCTACACCTTC.

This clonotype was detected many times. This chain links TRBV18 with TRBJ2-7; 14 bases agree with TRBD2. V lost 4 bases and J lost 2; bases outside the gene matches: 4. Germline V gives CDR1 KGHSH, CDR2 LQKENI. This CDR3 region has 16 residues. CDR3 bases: TGTGCCAGCTCACGCGGACTAGCGGGAGGACCCTACGAGCAGTACTTC. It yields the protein CASSRGLAGGPYEQYF.

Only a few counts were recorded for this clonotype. The CDR3 DNA reads as TGTGCCAGTTCTCTAGGCCGCCCGGCAGTAGGGACCCAGTACTTC. Protein product: CASSLGRPAVGTQYF. The gene calls are TRBV19 and TRBJ2-5, with D unresolved. The length of the CDR3 is 15 residues. The V end was cut by 8 bases, the J end by 7 bases, with 23 bases between. Germline lookup yields CDR1 LNHDA and CDR2 SQIVND (reference sequence).

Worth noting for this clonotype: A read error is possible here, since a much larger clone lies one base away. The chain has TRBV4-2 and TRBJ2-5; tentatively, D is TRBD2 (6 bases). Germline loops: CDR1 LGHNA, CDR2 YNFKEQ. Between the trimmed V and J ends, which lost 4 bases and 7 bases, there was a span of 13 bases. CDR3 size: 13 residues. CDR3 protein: CASSLGSGGTQYF. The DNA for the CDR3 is TGTGCCAGCAGCCTCGGGAGTGGGGGGACCCAGTACTTC.

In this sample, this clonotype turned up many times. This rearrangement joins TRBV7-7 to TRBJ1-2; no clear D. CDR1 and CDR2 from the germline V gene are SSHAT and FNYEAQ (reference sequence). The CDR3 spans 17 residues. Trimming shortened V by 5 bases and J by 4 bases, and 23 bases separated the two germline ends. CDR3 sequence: CASSIIIKCRKTYGYTF. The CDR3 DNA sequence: TGTGCCAGCAGCATAATAATTAAGTGCCGAAAGACCTATGGCTACACCTTC.

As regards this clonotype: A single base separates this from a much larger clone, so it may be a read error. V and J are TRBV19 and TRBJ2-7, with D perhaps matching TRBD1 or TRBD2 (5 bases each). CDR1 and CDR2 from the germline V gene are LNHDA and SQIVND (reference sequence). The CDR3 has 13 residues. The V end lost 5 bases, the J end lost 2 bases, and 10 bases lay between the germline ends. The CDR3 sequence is CASSWDLPYEQYF. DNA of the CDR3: TGTGCCAGTAGTTGGGACCTCCCCTACGAGCAGTACTTC.

The CDR3 DNA sequence: TGTGCCAGCACCTTGGGGGGCGGGGAGACCCAGTACTTC. Its protein is CASTLGGGETQYF. The V gene is TRBV13, the J gene TRBJ2-5; D possibly uses TRBD1 or TRBD2 (6 bases each). This CDR3 has 13 amino acids. Per germline, CDR1 PRHDT and CDR2 FYEKMQ (reference sequence). Trimming cost V 7 bases and J 5 bases, with 14 bases left between them.

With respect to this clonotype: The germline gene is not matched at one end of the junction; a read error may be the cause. The CDR3 spells CASSPVSESRKTYGYAF. CDR3 nucleotide sequence: TGTGCCAGCAGCCCCGTTTCTGAATCTCGAAAGACCTATGGCTACGCCTTC. The J gene is TRBJ1-2, the V gene TRBV7-6, with no clear D. Germline V gene data show CDR1 as SGHVS and CDR2 as FNYEAQ. This CDR3 contains 17 residues.

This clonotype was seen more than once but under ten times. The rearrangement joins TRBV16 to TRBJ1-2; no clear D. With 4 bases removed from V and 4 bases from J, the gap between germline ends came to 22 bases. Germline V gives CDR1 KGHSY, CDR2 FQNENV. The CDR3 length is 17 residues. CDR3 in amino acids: CASSLFSVVRKTYGYTF. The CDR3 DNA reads TGTGCCAGCAGCCTTTTTTCGGTCGTTAGAAAGACCTATGGCTACACCTTC.

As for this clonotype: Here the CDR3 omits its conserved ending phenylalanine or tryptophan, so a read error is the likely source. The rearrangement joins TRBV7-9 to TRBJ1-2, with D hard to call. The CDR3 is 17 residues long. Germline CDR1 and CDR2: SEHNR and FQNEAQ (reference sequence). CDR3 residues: CASSLDRYHGKTYGYTL. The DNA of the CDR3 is TGCGCCAGCAGCCTCGACCGATACCATGGAAAGACCTATGGCTACACCCTC.

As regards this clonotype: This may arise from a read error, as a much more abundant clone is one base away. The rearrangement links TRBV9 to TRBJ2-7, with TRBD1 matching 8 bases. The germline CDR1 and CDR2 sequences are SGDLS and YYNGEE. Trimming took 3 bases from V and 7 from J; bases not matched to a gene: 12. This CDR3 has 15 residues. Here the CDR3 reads CASSETGVVPGEQYF. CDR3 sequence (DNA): TGTGCCAGCAGCGAGACAGGGGTTGTCCCTGGGGAGCAGTACTTC.

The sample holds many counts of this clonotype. Here the CDR3 reads CASSQGAREQYF. As DNA, the CDR3 is TGTGCCAGCAGCCAGGGGGCGCGGGAGCAGTACTTC. The chain has TRBV28 and TRBJ2-7; 8 bases line up with TRBD1. CDR3 length equals 12 residues. Germline V lookup: CDR1 MDHEN, CDR2 SYDVKM. Trimming at V came to 6 bases and at J to 7 bases, leaving 5 bases not matched to a gene.

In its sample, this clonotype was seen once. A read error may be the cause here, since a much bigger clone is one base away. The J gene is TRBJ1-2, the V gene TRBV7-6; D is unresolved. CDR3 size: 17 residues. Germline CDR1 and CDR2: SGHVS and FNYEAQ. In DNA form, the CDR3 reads TGTGCCAGCAGCACCACCCATGAATCTCGAAAGACCTATGGCCACACCTTC. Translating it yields CASSTTHESRKTYGHTF. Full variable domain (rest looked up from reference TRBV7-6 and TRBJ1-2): GAGVSQSPRYKVTKRGQDVALRCDPISGHVSLYWYRQALGQGPEFLTYFNYEAQQDKSGLPNDRFSAERPEGSISTLTIQRTEQRDSAMYRCASSTTHESRKTYGHTFGSGTRLTVV.

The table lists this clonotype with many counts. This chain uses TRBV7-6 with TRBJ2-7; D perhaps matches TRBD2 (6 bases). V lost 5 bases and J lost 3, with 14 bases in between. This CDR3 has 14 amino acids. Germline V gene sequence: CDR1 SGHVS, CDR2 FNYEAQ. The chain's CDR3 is CASSPRLDDYEQYF. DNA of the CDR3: TGTGCCAGCAGCCCCCGACTAGACGACTACGAGCAGTACTTC.

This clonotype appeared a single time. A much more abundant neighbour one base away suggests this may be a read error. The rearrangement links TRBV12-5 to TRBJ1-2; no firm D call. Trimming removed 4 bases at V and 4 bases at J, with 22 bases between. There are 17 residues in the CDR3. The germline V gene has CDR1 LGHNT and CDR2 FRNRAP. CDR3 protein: CASGCTSLRGKTYGYTF. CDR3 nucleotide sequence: TGTGCTAGTGGTTGTACCTCTTTGCGGGGAAAGACCTATGGCTACACCTTC.

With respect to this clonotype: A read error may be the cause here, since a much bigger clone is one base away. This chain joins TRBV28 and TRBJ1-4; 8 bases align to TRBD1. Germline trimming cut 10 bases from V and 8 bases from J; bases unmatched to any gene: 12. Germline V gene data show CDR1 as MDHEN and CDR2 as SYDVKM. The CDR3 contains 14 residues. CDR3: CANLRGRGREKLFF. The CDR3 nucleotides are TGTGCCAACCTTAGGGGCAGGGGGCGGGAAAAACTGTTTTTT.

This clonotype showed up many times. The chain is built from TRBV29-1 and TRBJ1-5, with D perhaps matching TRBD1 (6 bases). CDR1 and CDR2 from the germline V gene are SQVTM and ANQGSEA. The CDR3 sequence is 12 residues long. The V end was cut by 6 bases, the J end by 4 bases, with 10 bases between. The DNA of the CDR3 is TGCAGCGTACAGGGTTATAATCAGCCCCAGCATTTT. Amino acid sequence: CSVQGYNQPQHF.

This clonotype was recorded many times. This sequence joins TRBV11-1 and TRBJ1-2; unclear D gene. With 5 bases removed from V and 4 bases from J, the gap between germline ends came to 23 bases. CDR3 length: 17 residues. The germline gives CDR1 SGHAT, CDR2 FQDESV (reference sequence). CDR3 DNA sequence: TGTGCCAGCAGCGTGCACCTTAAGGCTGGAAAGACCTATGGCTACACCTTC. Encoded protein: CASSVHLKAGKTYGYTF. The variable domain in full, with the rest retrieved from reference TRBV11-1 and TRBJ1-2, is EAEVAQSPRYKITEKSQAVAFWCDPISGHATLYWYRQILGQGPELLVQFQDESVVDDSQLPKDRFSAERLKGVDSTLKIQPAELGDSAMYLCASSVHLKAGKTYGYTFGSGTRLTVV.

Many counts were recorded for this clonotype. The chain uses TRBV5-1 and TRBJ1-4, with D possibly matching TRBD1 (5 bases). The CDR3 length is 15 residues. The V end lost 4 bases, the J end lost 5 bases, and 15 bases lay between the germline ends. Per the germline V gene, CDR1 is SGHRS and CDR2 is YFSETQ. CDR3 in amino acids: CASSPGGEGNEKLFF. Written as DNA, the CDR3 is TGCGCCAGCAGCCCCGGGGGTGAGGGGAATGAAAAACTGTTTTTT.

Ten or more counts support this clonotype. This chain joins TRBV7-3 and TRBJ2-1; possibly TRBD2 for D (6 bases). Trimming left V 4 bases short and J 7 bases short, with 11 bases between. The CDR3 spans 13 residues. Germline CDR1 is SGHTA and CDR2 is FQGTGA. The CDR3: CASSSTGVNEQFF. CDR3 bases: TGTGCCAGCAGCTCAACGGGGGTGAATGAGCAGTTCTTC.

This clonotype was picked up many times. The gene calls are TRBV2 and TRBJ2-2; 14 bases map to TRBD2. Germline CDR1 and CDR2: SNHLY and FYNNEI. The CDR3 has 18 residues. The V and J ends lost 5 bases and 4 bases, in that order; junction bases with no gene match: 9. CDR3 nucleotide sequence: TGTGCCAGCAGTAGGACTAGCGGGAGGTTCGGGGGCACCGGGGAGCTGTTTTTT. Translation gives CASSRTSGRFGGTGELFF.

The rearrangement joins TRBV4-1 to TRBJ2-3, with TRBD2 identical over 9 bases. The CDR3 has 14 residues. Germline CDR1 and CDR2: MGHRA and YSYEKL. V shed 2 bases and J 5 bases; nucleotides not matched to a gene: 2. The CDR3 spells CASSQRTSEDTQYF. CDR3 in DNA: TGCGCCAGCAGCCAACGGACTAGCGAAGATACGCAGTATTTT.

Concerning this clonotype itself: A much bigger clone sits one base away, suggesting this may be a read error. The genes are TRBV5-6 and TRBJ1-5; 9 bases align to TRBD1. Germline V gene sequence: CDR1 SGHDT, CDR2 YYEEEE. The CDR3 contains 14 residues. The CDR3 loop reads CASSRDRANQPRHF. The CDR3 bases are TGTGCCAGCAGCAGGGACAGGGCTAATCAGCCCCGGCATTTT. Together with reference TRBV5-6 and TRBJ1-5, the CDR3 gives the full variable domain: DAGVTQSPTHLIKTRGQQVTLRCSPKSGHDTVSWYQQALGQGPQFIFQYYEEEERQRGNFPDRFSGHQFPNYSSELNVNALLLGDSALYLCASSRDRANQPRHFGDGTRLSIL.

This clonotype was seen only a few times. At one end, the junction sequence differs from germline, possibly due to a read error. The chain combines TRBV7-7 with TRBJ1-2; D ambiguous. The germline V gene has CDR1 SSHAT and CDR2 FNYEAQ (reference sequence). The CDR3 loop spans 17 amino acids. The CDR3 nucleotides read TGTGCCAGCAGCGAGGGTTTTAAGTGCCGAAAGACCTATAGCTACACCTTC. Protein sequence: CASSEGFKCRKTYSYTF.

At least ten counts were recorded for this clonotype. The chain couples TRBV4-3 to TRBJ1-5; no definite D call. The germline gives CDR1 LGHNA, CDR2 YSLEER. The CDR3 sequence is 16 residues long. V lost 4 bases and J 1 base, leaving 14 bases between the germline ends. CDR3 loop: CASSPTHDWSNQPQHF. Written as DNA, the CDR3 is TGCGCCAGCAGCCCAACCCACGACTGGAGCAATCAGCCCCAGCATTTT.

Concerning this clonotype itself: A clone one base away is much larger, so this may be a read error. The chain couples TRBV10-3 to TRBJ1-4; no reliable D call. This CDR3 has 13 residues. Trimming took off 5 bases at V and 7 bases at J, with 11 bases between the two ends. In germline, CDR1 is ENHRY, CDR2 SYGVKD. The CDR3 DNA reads TGTGCCATCAGTAAGTGGGTTGGTGAAAAACTGTTTTTT. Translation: CAISKWVGEKLFF.

The CDR3: CASGRSSVRKTYGYTF. DNA for the CDR3: TGCGCCAGCGGCCGTTCATCGGTTCGAAAGACCTATGGCTACACCTTC. The chain recombines TRBV5-1 with TRBJ1-2; D not resolved. The CDR3 has 16 amino acids. The germline V gene has CDR1 SGHRS and CDR2 YFSETQ. The V gene lost 7 bases and the J gene lost 4 bases, with 23 bases spanning the gap.

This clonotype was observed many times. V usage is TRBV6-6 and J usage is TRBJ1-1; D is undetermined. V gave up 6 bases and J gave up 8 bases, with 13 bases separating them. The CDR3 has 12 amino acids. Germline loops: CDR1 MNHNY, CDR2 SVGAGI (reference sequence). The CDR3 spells CASSLHGLEAFF. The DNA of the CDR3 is TGTGCCAGCAGCCTCCACGGGCTCGAAGCTTTCTTT.

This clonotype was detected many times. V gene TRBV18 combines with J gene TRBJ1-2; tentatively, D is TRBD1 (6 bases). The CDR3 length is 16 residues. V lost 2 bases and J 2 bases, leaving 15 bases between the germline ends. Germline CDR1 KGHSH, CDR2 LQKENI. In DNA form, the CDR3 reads TGTGCCAGCTCACCAAGTTCCGGGGGCCTGAACTATGGCTACACCTTC. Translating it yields CASSPSSGGLNYGYTF.